A single sample is the source of the 27 T cell receptor beta chains below, sequenced in a study of blood T cell repertoires in COVID-19. Clones were sequenced by immunoSEQ multiplex PCR, and TCRdb holds only the in-frame ones, with some missing. Counted here are around 300,000 clones, more than 70% occurring once; the ten biggest clones make up approximately 5%. The sample comprised PBMCs or T cells enriched from blood (not recorded which). The receptors shown here come from a woman in her twenties or thirties who had recovered from COVID-19.

The chain links TRBV5-5 to TRBJ1-4; 7 bases map to TRBD1. Germline V gene lookup returns CDR1 SGHKS and CDR2 YYEKEE (reference sequence). The CDR3 has 15 residues. The V and J ends lost 4 bases and 7 bases, in that order; junction bases with no gene match: 10. The CDR3: CASSLKGAQGEKLFF. The DNA of the CDR3 is TGTGCCAGCAGCCTAAAGGGGGCGCAGGGTGAAAAACTGTTTTTT.

The rearrangement joins TRBV12-2 to TRBJ2-7; the table assigns TRBD2, which was not confirmed against the DNA. TRBV12-2 is a documented pseudogene. CDR3 length: 18 residues. Here the CDR3 DNA reads TGTGCAAGTCGCTTAGGGTGGAGGACGGCCCATCCATACTACGAGCAGTACTTC. Amino acids: CASRLGWRTAHPYYEQYF.

The chain employs TRBV9 and TRBJ2-1, with D uncertain. Per the germline V gene, CDR1 is SGDLS and CDR2 is YYNGEE. This CDR3 has 15 amino acids. Trimming pared 4 bases from V and 5 bases from J, leaving 16 bases between. In nucleotides, the CDR3 is TGTGCCAGCAGCCTTCCCCAAGGCGGAGACAATGAGCAGTTCTTC. It translates to CASSLPQGGDNEQFF.

V usage is TRBV29-1 and J usage is TRBJ1-1; D uncertain. V lost 5 bases and J 10 bases, leaving 29 bases between the germline ends. The CDR3 is made up of 16 amino acids. CDR1 and CDR2 (germline): SQVTM, ANQGSEA. The CDR3 loop reads CSVLSPLMGRSLGAFF. The DNA for the CDR3 is TGCAGCGTTCTTAGCCCCCTGATGGGGAGGAGTTTGGGAGCTTTCTTT.

The chain has TRBV27 and TRBJ1-4; TRBD1 might be the D (6 bases). V lost 6 bases and J 3 bases, leaving 14 bases between the germline ends. Germline values: CDR1 MNHEY, CDR2 SMNVEV (reference sequence). CDR3 size: 15 residues. CDR3 protein: CASSPRGLPNEKLFF. In DNA, the CDR3 is TGTGCCAGCAGCCCCAGGGGTCTTCCTAATGAAAAACTGTTTTTT.

This clone was observed a handful of times. The chain recombines TRBV6-1 with TRBJ1-3; D perhaps matches TRBD1 (6 bases). CDR3 length: 15 amino acids. Germline CDR1 reads MNHNS; CDR2 reads SASEGT. Deletions cut 3 bases from V and 2 bases from J, with 11 bases between. The CDR3 sequence: CASSEWSGAGNTIYF. The CDR3 nucleotides read TGTGCCAGCAGTGAGTGGTCAGGGGCTGGAAACACCATATATTTT.

This sequence joins TRBV7-2 and TRBJ2-2, with TRBD1 identical over 8 bases. This CDR3 has 14 residues. Germline values: CDR1 SGHTA, CDR2 FQGNSA. Unmatched junction bases numbered 6, after V lost 5 bases and J lost 7 bases. This chain's CDR3 is CASSHRGAGGELFF. The CDR3 DNA reads TGTGCCAGCAGCCACAGGGGGGCCGGCGGGGAGCTGTTTTTT.

The rearrangement links TRBV7-9 to TRBJ1-1; D is unclear. Germline V gene sequence: CDR1 SEHNR, CDR2 FQNEAQ (reference sequence). CDR3 size: 13 residues. V lost 6 bases and J 1 base, leaving 9 bases between the germline ends. CDR3 sequence (DNA): TGTGCCAGCAGTCGCCAGGCGAACACTGAAGCTTTCTTT. It is translated as CASSRQANTEAFF.

The count of this clone is one. The chain is built from TRBV29-1 and TRBJ1-1; D is uncertain. V was trimmed by 7 bases and J by 2 bases, leaving 11 bases between them. Germline lookup yields CDR1 SQVTM and CDR2 ANQGSEA. The CDR3 totals 12 residues. The CDR3 spells CSGARSNTEAFF. As DNA, the CDR3 is TGCAGCGGAGCGAGATCTAACACTGAAGCTTTCTTT.

The chain is built from TRBV9 and TRBJ1-1; D remains ambiguous. The ends were cut back, 4 bases at V and 7 bases at J, with 14 bases in the middle. The CDR3 is made up of 13 amino acids. Germline V CDR1 and CDR2: SGDLS, YYNGEE. CDR3 protein: CASSPPRSGEAFF. Written as DNA, the CDR3 is TGTGCCAGCAGCCCGCCGAGGTCCGGTGAAGCTTTCTTT.

This clone was found a few times. The chain employs TRBV10-2 and TRBJ1-1, with 8 bases matching TRBD1. CDR3 length: 16 amino acids. The V gene's germline CDR1 is WSHSY and CDR2 SAAADI. Trimming took 6 bases from V and 3 from J; bases not matched to a gene: 12. Written as DNA, the CDR3 is TGCGCCAGCAGCACCGACCCGACAGGGGCGGACACTGAAGCTTTCTTT. Translated, it gives CASSTDPTGADTEAFF.

The rearrangement joins TRBV15 to TRBJ2-7; D is possibly TRBD2 (6 bases). The CDR3 totals 15 residues. Germline CDR1 and CDR2: LNHNV and YYDKDF (reference sequence). The germline V and J ends were trimmed by 0 bases and 4 bases, with 13 bases remaining between them. Written as DNA, the CDR3 is TGTGCCACCAGCAGAGAGAGGGGAGGATTATACGAGCAGTACTTC. Protein product: CATSRERGGLYEQYF.

The J gene is TRBJ1-6, the V gene TRBV3-1 (or the pseudogene TRBV3-2); D is ambiguous. Germline V CDR1 and CDR2: LGHDT, YNNKEL (reference sequence). V lost 4 bases and J lost 0, with 10 bases in between. This CDR3 spans 16 amino acids. This CDR3 reads CASSLFGGSYNSPLHF. CDR3 nucleotide sequence: TGTGCCAGCAGCCTCTTTGGCGGCTCCTATAATTCACCCCTCCACTTT.

The V and J genes are TRBV5-4 and TRBJ1-2; unclear D gene. Germline loops: CDR1 SGHNT, CDR2 YYREEE (reference sequence). The CDR3 is 13 amino acids. The V gene lost 0 bases and the J gene lost 3 bases, with 6 bases spanning the gap. The CDR3 coding sequence is TGTGCCAGCAGCTTGGGTAGAGACTATGGCTACACCTTC. Translation gives CASSLGRDYGYTF. Full variable domain (rest looked up from reference TRBV5-4 and TRBJ1-2): ETGVTQSPTHLIKTRGQQVTLRCSSQSGHNTVSWYQQALGQGPQFIFQYYREEENGRGNFPPRFSGLQFPNYSSELNVNALELDDSALYLCASSLGRDYGYTFGSGTRLTVV.

The chain joins TRBV5-4 to TRBJ1-1; D is ambiguous. The CDR3 loop spans 12 amino acids. Trimming removed 4 bases from V and 5 bases from J, with 9 bases in between. Germline assignment: CDR1 SGHNT and CDR2 YYREEE (reference sequence). DNA of the CDR3: TGTGCCAGCAGCCCGGGAGGAACTGAAGCTTTCTTT. This gives the protein CASSPGGTEAFF.

The V call is TRBV28, the J call TRBJ1-1; 11 positions agree with TRBD1. The CDR3 sequence is 15 residues long. Germline V gives CDR1 MDHEN, CDR2 SYDVKM. The V and J ends lost 3 bases and 5 bases, in that order; junction bases with no gene match: 5. DNA of the CDR3: TGTGCCAGCAGTTTTATGGACAGGGGGCCGACTGAAGCTTTCTTT. Translation: CASSFMDRGPTEAFF.

The V and J genes are TRBV7-6 and TRBJ1-1; TRBD1 agrees at 8 bases. V lost 5 bases and J lost 4; bases outside the gene matches: 9. The CDR3 is made up of 15 amino acids. In germline, CDR1 is SGHVS, CDR2 FNYEAQ. The CDR3 here is CASSNHPRGLTEAFF. The CDR3 coding sequence is TGTGCCAGCAGCAACCACCCCAGGGGGCTCACTGAAGCTTTCTTT.

V is TRBV24-1 and J is TRBJ2-7; 8 bases line up with TRBD1. Per the germline V gene, CDR1 is KGHDR and CDR2 is SFDVKD. V shed 7 bases and J 6 bases; nucleotides not matched to a gene: 4. The CDR3 covers 12 residues. The CDR3 spells CATSRTGLEQYF. The CDR3 DNA reads as TGTGCCACCAGCCGGACAGGGCTCGAGCAGTACTTC.

V gene TRBV9 combines with J gene TRBJ2-3; 10 bases are a match to TRBD2. V lost 0 bases to trimming and J lost 5 bases; unmatched junction nucleotides: 0. Germline V gives CDR1 SGDLS, CDR2 YYNGEE. CDR3 length: 14 amino acids. The CDR3 here is CASSVGTSGDTQYF. In DNA, the CDR3 is TGTGCCAGCAGCGTAGGGACTAGCGGAGATACGCAGTATTTT. Combining the CDR3 with reference TRBV9 and TRBJ2-3 gives the whole variable domain DSGVTQTPKHLITATGQRVTLRCSPRSGDLSVYWYQQSLDQGLQFLIQYYNGEERAKGNILERFSAQQFPDLHSELNLSSLELGDSALYFCASSVGTSGDTQYFGPGTRLTVL.

This rearrangement joins TRBV27 to TRBJ1-1, with D possibly matching TRBD1 (5 bases). This CDR3 has 11 amino acids. Germline V gene sequence: CDR1 MNHEY, CDR2 SMNVEV (reference sequence). Trimming took 10 bases from V and 5 from J, leaving 11 bases between them. The CDR3 sequence is CATTGGTEAFF. CDR3 in DNA: TGTGCCACCACAGGTGGAACTGAAGCTTTCTTT.

The chain links TRBV19 to TRBJ1-1; 7 nucleotides line up with TRBD1. V was clipped by 2 bases and J by 3 bases; unmatched bases: 9. This CDR3 is 16 amino acids long. The germline CDR1 and CDR2 sequences are LNHDA and SQIVND (reference sequence). CDR3 coding DNA: TGTGCCAGTAGTATAAGAGTAAGGGGGCGGGACACTGAAGCTTTCTTT. It specifies CASSIRVRGRDTEAFF. Filled out from reference TRBV19 and TRBJ1-1, the complete variable domain reads DGGITQSPKYLFRKEGQNVTLSCEQNLNHDAMYWYRQDPGQGLRLIYYSQIVNDFQKGDIAEGYSVSREKKESFPLTVTSAQKNPTAFYLCASSIRVRGRDTEAFFGQGTRLTVV.

The gene calls are TRBV3-1 (or the pseudogene TRBV3-2) and TRBJ2-3; 10 bases are a match to TRBD2. This CDR3 contains 18 residues. The junction had 6 bases not matched to a gene; V was cut back by 0 bases and J by 0 bases. Germline V lookup: CDR1 LGHDT, CDR2 YNNKEL (reference sequence). The CDR3: CASSQDRSGGRSTDTQYF. The CDR3 nucleotides read TGTGCCAGCAGCCAAGACCGTAGCGGGGGGCGTAGCACAGATACGCAGTATTTT.

This rearrangement joins TRBV20-1 to TRBJ1-4; D is possibly TRBD1 (5 bases). CDR1 and CDR2 from the germline V gene are DFQATT and SNEGSKA (reference sequence). The CDR3 has 11 amino acids. Trimming left V 3 bases short and J 14 bases short, with 13 bases between. The CDR3 DNA reads TGCAGTGCTAGGCCGGAGGGACGGCTGTTTTTT. It is translated as CSARPEGRLFF.

The CDR3 nucleotides read TGTGCCAGCAGCCCCATGGGGGACAGGGGAAACTATGGCTACACCTTC. Residues: CASSPMGDRGNYGYTF. V is TRBV7-9 and J is TRBJ1-2; 10 nucleotides align to TRBD1. CDR3 size: 16 residues. Germline CDR1 and CDR2: SEHNR and FQNEAQ (reference sequence). Trimming cost V 5 bases and J 2 bases; bases outside gene matches: 8.

The CDR3 reads CASSRRGIPEAFF. CDR3 coding DNA: TGTGCCAGCAGCCGCAGGGGTATCCCTGAAGCTTTCTTT. The chain carries TRBV5-5 and TRBJ1-1; D possibly corresponds to TRBD1 (6 bases). Germline V gives CDR1 SGHKS, CDR2 YYEKEE (reference sequence). V was trimmed by 4 bases and J by 6 bases, leaving 13 bases between them. This CDR3 region has 13 residues.

This clone was seen a single time. CDR3 protein: CAGRRRGYNEQFF. The CDR3 DNA sequence: TGTGCCGGAAGGCGAAGGGGGTACAATGAGCAGTTCTTC. V usage is TRBV30 and J usage is TRBJ2-1, with D tentatively TRBD1 (6 bases). Looked up from germline, CDR1 is GTSNPN and CDR2 is SVGIG (reference sequence). The CDR3 runs 13 residues. V was clipped by 8 bases and J by 4 bases, with 15 bases between them.

The genes are TRBV4-2 and TRBJ1-6; 7 nucleotides agree with TRBD1. This CDR3 has 17 residues. With 1 base clipped from V and 5 bases from J, the junction kept 8 bases outside the gene matches. Looked up from germline, CDR1 is LGHNA and CDR2 is YNFKEQ. CDR3 nucleotides: TGTGCCAGCAGCCAAGGTAGGGGGCGCACAAATAATTCACCCCTCCACTTT. This translates into CASSQGRGRTNNSPLHF.